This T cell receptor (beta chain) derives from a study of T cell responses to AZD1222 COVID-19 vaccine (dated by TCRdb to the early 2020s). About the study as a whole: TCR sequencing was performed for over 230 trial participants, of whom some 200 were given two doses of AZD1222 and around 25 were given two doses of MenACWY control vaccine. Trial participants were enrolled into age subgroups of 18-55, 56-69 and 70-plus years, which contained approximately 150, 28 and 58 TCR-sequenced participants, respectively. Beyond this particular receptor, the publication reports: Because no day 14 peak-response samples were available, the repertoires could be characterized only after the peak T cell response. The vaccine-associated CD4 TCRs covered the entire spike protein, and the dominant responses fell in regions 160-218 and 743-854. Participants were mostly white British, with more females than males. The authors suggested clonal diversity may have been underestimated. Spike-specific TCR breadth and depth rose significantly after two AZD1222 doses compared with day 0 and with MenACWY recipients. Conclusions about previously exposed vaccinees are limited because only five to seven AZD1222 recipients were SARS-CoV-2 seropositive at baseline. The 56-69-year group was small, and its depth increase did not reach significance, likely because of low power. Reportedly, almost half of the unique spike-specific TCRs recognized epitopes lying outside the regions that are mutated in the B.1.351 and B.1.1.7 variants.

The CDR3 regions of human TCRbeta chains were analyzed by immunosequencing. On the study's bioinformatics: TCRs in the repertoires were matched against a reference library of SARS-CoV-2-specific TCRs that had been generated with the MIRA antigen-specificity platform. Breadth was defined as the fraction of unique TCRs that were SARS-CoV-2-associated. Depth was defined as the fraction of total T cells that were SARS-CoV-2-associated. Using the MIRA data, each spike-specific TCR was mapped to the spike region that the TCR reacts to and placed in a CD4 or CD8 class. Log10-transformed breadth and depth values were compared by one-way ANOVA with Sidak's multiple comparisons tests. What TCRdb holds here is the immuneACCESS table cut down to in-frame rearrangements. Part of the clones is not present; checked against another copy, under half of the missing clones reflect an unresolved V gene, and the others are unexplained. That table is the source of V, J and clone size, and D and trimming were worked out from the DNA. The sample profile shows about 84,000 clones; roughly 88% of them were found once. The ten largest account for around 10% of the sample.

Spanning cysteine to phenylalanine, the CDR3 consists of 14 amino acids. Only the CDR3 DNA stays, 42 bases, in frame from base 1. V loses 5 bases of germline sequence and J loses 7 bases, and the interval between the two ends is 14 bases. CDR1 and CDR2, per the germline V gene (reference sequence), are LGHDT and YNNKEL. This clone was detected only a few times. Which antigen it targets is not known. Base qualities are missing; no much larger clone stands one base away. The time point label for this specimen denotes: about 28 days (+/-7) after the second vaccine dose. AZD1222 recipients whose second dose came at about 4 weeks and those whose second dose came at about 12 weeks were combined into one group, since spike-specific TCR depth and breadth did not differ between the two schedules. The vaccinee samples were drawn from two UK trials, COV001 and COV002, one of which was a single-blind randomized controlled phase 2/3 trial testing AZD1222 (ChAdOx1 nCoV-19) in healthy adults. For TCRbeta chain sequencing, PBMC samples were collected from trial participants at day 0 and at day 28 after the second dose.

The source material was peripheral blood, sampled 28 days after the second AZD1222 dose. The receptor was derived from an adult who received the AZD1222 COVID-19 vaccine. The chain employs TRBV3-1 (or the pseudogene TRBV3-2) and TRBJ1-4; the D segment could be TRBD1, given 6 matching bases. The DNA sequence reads TGTGCCAGCAGCGTACAGGGACTAGGTGAAAAACTGTTTTTT. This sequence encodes CASSVQGLGEKLFF.